This is a list of T cell receptor beta chains from one sample in a study of T cell clonotyping in hematopoietic cell transplantation. TCRdb's table, derived via immunoSEQ multiplex PCR, lists solely in-frame clones and lacks some. The sample contains 25,000 to 35,000 clones, approximately 96% of which appear only once. Sequencing was done on a sample of peripheral blood mononuclear cells. The receptors shown here come from a man aged 50 or older in good health. Some clones in this sample may be carry-over from other donors' samples. The CDR3 runs from the conserved cysteine through the conserved F or W. The D gene is left open where the match is weak. Expanded clones get a size class; other rows say once, few or many, or leave the size out.

d_call j_call v_call clone_size cdr3_nt cdr3_aa
NA TRBJ1-3 TRBV4-3 NA TGCGCCAGCAGCCAAGAGGGAACTTTCGGTTTAGACACCATATATTTT CASSQEGTFGLDTIYF
TRBD1 TRBJ1-2 TRBV7-2 NA TGTGCCAGCAGCCTAGACAGGGGTGCAGGGGGCTACACCTTC CASSLDRGAGGYTF
NA TRBJ1-1 TRBV28 NA TGTGCCAGCAGTTTAATACAGGAGAGGGCTTTCTTT CASSLIQERAFF
NA TRBJ1-5 TRBV7-8 once TGTGCCAGCAGCTTAACGGCAGGGGATCAGCCCCAGCATTTT CASSLTAGDQPQHF
NA TRBJ1-5 TRBV30 NA TGTGCCTGGAGTCCCAAGCAGGTAATTCAGCCCCAGCATTTT CAWSPKQVIQPQHF
NA TRBJ1-6 TRBV6-5 NA TGTGCCAGCAGTTCGGGTAATTCACCCCTCCACTTT CASSSGNSPLHF
NA TRBJ1-1 TRBV9 NA TGTGCCAGCAGGGCAGGGGAACAGGGGAACACTGAAGCTTTCTTT CASRAGEQGNTEAFF
NA TRBJ2-2 TRBV7-2 NA TGTGCCAGCAGCTTATTAAGAGGAACCGGGGAGCTGTTTTTT CASSLLRGTGELFF
NA TRBJ1-5 TRBV7-6 NA TGTGCCAGCAGCTTAGCTCCTCCTTGGGGCCAGGGTCAGCCCCAGCATTTT CASSLAPPWGQGQPQHF
NA TRBJ1-2 TRBV28 NA TGTGCCAGCAGTTCCGGGGATGGCTACACCTTC CASSSGDGYTF
TRBD1 TRBJ1-1 TRBV5-6 once TGTGCCAGCAGCCCTGGGACAGGGGGCGCGGACACTGAAGCTTTCTTT CASSPGTGGADTEAFF
TRBD1 TRBJ1-1 TRBV7-6 NA TGTGCCAGCAGCGACAGGGTTACTGAAGCTTTCTTT CASSDRVTEAFF
NA TRBJ1-6 TRBV10-1 NA TGCGCCAGCAGTGGTTCCGGGACGCCTTCACCCCTCCACTTT CASSGSGTPSPLHF
NA TRBJ1-5 TRBV28 NA TGTGCCAGCAGGCCTTCGAATCAGCCCCAGCATTTT CASRPSNQPQHF
TRBD1 TRBJ2-7 TRBV11-3 NA TGTGCCAGCAGCTCAAGGGGACAGGGGGGCTACGAGCAGTACTTC CASSSRGQGGYEQYF
NA TRBJ2-7 TRBV5-6 NA TGTGCCAGCAGCCAACGGACAGCCTACTACGAGCAGTACTTC CASSQRTAYYEQYF
NA TRBJ1-5 TRBV19 NA TGTGCCAGTAGTTTCAGTGTCCCTGCCAGGGTCAGAGGCAATCAGCCCCAGCATTTT CASSFSVPARVRGNQPQHF
TRBD2 TRBJ2-3 TRBV7-2 NA TGTGCCAGCAGCTTAGTACAGGCGACTAGCGGGGGGGCCACAGATACGCAGTATTTT CASSLVQATSGGATDTQYF
NA TRBJ2-3 TRBV7-2 NA TGTGCCAGCAGCTCACGTGCCCGGGGGGCTAGCACAGATACGCAGTATTTT CASSSRARGASTDTQYF
NA TRBJ2-7 TRBV6-6 NA TGTGCCAGCAGAGCCCGACAGTTGAGCTCCTACGAGCAGTACTTC CASRARQLSSYEQYF
NA TRBJ2-3 TRBV9 NA TGTGCCAGCAGCGTAGAAGGTTGGGGTGGATCCCCCTCAAGAGATACGCAGTATTTT CASSVEGWGGSPSRDTQYF
NA TRBJ2-3 TRBV4-3 NA TGCGCCAGCAGCCAAGATCTTGACGACCGCACAGATACGCAGTATTTT CASSQDLDDRTDTQYF
NA TRBJ1-2 TRBV5-6 NA TGTGCCAGCAGTCTCCGCCGGAATGGCTACACCTTC CASSLRRNGYTF
NA TRBJ2-1 TRBV6-5 NA TGTGCCAGCAAACCAGTTAGAGACAATGAGCAGTTCTTC CASKPVRDNEQFF
NA TRBJ1-6 TRBV14 NA TGTGCCAGCAGCCAAGATTTCGGGGGGGCGAATTCACCCCTCCACTTT CASSQDFGGANSPLHF
TRBD1 TRBJ1-2 TRBV7-8 NA TGTGCCAGCAGCGCGGAGGACAGGTCCGGCGGCTACACCTTC CASSAEDRSGGYTF
NA TRBJ1-5 TRBV28 NA TGTGCCAGCAGTTTAGGGGGAATAAATCAGCCCCAGCATTTT CASSLGGINQPQHF
NA TRBJ1-6 TRBV27 NA TGTGCCAGCAGTCCGGGGGGACGCAATGGGAGCGGAAATTCACCCCTCCACTTT CASSPGGRNGSGNSPLHF
TRBD1 TRBJ2-6 TRBV30 NA TGTGCCTGGGGTTCGACAGGGGGGGCCAACGTCCTGACTTTC CAWGSTGGANVLTF
NA TRBJ1-2 TRBV7-2 NA TGTGCCAGCACGACCCTATCCTATGGCTACACCTTC CASTTLSYGYTF
TRBD1 TRBJ2-7 TRBV7-8 NA TGTGCCAGCAGCTTAGTCTATGCGGACAGGGAAGGCGAGCAGTACTTC CASSLVYADREGEQYF
TRBD1 TRBJ1-6 TRBV2 NA TGTGCCAGCAGAGGGACAGGGGTTTGGGATTCACCCCTCCACTTT CASRGTGVWDSPLHF
TRBD1 TRBJ1-4 TRBV2 NA TGTGCCAGCAGTGAGTTTACAGGGGGCGATGAAAAACTGTTTTTT CASSEFTGGDEKLFF
NA TRBJ1-3 TRBV9 NA TGTGCCAGCAGCCCCAGAAGTGAGGGCACCATATATTTT CASSPRSEGTIYF
NA TRBJ2-5 TRBV11-3 NA TGTGCCAGCAGCTTAGAACCTGGTAAAGAGACCCAGTACTTC CASSLEPGKETQYF
NA TRBJ1-1 TRBV7-2 NA TGTGCCAGCAGCCGCCTGAGAGGGAACACTGAAGCTTTCTTT CASSRLRGNTEAFF
TRBD1 TRBJ1-2 TRBV7-2 once TGTGCCAGCAGCTTAGACAGGGGTGGCACCTATGGCTACACCTTC CASSLDRGGTYGYTF
TRBD1 TRBJ1-2 TRBV11-2 NA TGTGCCAGCAGCGCATCGACAGGGGGATATGGCTACACCTTC CASSASTGGYGYTF
NA TRBJ1-1 TRBV20-1 once TGCAGTGCTAGACAGAACACTGAAGCTTTCTTT CSARQNTEAFF
TRBD2 TRBJ2-3 TRBV4-3 NA TGCGCCAGCAGCCAAGTAGCGGGGGGGCAGGATACGCAGTATTTT CASSQVAGGQDTQYF
NA TRBJ1-5 TRBV5-1 NA TGCGCCAGCAGCTTTTCGGGACGCCACAATCAGCCCCAGCATTTT CASSFSGRHNQPQHF
NA TRBJ1-5 TRBV5-8 NA TGTGCCAGCAGCTCGACAGTTAGCAATCAGCCCCAGCATTTT CASSSTVSNQPQHF